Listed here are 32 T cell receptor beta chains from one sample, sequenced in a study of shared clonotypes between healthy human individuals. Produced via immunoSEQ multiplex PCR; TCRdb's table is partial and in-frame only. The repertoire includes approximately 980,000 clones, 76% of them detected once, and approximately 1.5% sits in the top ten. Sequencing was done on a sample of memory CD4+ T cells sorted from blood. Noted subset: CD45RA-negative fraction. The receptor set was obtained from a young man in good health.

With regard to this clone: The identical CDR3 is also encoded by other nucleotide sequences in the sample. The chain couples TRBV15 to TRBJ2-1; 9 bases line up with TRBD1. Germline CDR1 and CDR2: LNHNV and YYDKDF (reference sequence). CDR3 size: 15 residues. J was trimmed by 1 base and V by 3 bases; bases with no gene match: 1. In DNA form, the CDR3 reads TGTGCCACCAGCAGGGACAGGGGATCCTACAATGAGCAGTTCTTC. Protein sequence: CATSRDRGSYNEQFF.

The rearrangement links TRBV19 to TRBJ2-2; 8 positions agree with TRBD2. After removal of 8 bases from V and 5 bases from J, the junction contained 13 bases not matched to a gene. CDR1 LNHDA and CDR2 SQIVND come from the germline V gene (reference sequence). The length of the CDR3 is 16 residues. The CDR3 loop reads CASAPGGGRNTGELFF. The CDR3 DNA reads TGTGCCAGTGCCCCGGGAGGCGGGAGGAATACCGGGGAGCTGTTTTTT.

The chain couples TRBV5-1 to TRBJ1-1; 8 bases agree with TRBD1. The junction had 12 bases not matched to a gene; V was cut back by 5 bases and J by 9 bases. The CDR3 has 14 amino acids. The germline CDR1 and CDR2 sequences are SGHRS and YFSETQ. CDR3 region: CASRSGTGLTQAFF. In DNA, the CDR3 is TGCGCCAGCAGATCCGGGACAGGCTTAACCCAAGCTTTCTTT.

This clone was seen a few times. As DNA, the CDR3 is TGCGCCAGCAGCTTGGCTGGGGGGGCAATTTCACCCCTCCACTTT. Translating gives CASSLAGGAISPLHF. The V call is TRBV5-1, the J call TRBJ1-6; D is perhaps TRBD1 (6 bases). Trimming shortened V by 0 bases and J by 9 bases, and 13 bases separated the two germline ends. CDR3 length: 15 residues. Looked up from germline, CDR1 is SGHRS and CDR2 is YFSETQ.

CDR3 DNA sequence: TGTGCCAGCGGAGAAGTTGGGGCCAACGTCCTGACTTTC. Protein: CASGEVGANVLTF. This chain uses TRBV5-4 with TRBJ2-6; D is ambiguous. CDR1 SGHNT and CDR2 YYREEE come from the germline V gene (reference sequence). V lost 7 bases and J 3 bases, leaving 8 bases between the germline ends. This CDR3 has 13 residues.

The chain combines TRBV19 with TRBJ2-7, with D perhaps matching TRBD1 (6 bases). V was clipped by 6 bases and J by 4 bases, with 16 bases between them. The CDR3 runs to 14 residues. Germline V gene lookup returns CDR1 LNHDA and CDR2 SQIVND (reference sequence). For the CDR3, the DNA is TGTGCCAGTAGAGGGGCAGGGGCCATATACGAGCAGTACTTC. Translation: CASRGAGAIYEQYF. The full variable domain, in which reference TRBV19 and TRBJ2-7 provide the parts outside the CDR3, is DGGITQSPKYLFRKEGQNVTLSCEQNLNHDAMYWYRQDPGQGLRLIYYSQIVNDFQKGDIAEGYSVSREKKESFPLTVTSAQKNPTAFYLCASRGAGAIYEQYFGPGTRLTVT.

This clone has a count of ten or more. The CDR3 DNA follows: TGTGCCAGCAGTGAACAGGGGCAGGCGAACTATGGCTACACCTTC. Translated: CASSEQGQANYGYTF. The V gene is TRBV2, the J gene TRBJ1-2; a possible D gene is TRBD1 (6 bases). V was shortened by 2 bases and J by 2 bases, with 12 bases between the two germline ends. CDR1 SNHLY and CDR2 FYNNEI come from the germline V gene. This CDR3 comprises 15 residues. Variable domain in full (rest from reference TRBV2 and TRBJ1-2): EPEVTQTPSHQVTQMGQEVILRCVPISNHLYFYWYRQILGQKVEFLVSFYNNEISEKSEIFDDQFSVERPDGSNFTLKIRSTKLEDSAMYFCASSEQGQANYGYTFGSGTRLTVV.

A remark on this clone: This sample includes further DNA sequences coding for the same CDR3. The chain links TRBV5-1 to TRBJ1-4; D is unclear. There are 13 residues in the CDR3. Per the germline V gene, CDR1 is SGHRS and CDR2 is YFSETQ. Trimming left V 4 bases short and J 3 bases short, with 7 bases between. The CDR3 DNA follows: TGCGCCAGCAGCCCCGGGTCTAATGAAAAACTGTTTTTT. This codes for CASSPGSNEKLFF.

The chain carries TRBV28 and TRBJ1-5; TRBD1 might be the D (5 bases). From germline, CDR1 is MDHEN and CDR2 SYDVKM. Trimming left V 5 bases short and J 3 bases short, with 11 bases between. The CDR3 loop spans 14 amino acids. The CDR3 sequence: CASSVGGSNQPQHF. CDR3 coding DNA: TGTGCCAGCAGTGTCGGGGGATCCAATCAGCCCCAGCATTTT.

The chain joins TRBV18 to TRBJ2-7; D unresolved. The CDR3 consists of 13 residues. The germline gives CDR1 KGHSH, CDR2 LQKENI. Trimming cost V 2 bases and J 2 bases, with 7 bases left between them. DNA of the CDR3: TGTGCCAGCTCACCATTGTTGACCTACGAGCAGTACTTC. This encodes CASSPLLTYEQYF. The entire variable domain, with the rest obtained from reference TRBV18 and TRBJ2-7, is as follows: NAGVMQNPRHLVRRRGQEARLRCSPMKGHSHVYWYRQLPEEGLKFMVYLQKENIIDESGMPKERFSAEFPKEGPSILRIQQVVRGDSAAYFCASSPLLTYEQYFGPGTRLTVT.

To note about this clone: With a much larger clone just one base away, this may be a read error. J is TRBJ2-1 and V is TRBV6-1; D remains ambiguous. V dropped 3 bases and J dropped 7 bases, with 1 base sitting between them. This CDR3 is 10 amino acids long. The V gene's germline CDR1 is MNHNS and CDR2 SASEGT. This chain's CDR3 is CASSENEQFF. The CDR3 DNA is TGTGCCAGCAGTGAGAATGAGCAGTTCTTC.

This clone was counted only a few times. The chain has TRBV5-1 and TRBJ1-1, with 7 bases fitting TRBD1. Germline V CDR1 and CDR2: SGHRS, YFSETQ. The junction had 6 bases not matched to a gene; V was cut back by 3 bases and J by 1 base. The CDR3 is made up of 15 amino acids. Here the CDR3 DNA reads TGCGCCAGCAGCTCAGGGGACAGAACGAACACTGAAGCTTTCTTT. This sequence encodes CASSSGDRTNTEAFF.

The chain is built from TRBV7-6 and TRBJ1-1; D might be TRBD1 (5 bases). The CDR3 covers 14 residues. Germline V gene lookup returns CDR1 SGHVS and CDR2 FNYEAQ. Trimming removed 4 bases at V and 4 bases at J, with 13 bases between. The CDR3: CASSSRGGFTEAFF. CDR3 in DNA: TGTGCCAGCAGCTCAAGGGGAGGGTTCACTGAAGCTTTCTTT. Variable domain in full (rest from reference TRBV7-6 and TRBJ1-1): GAGVSQSPRYKVTKRGQDVALRCDPISGHVSLYWYRQALGQGPEFLTYFNYEAQQDKSGLPNDRFSAERPEGSISTLTIQRTEQRDSAMYRCASSSRGGFTEAFFGQGTRLTVV.

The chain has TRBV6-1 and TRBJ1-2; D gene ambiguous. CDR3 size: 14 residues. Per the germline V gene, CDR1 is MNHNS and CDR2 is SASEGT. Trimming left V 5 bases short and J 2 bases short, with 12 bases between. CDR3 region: CASSRDQFNYGYTF. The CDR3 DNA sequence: TGTGCCAGCAGTCGGGATCAGTTCAACTATGGCTACACCTTC.

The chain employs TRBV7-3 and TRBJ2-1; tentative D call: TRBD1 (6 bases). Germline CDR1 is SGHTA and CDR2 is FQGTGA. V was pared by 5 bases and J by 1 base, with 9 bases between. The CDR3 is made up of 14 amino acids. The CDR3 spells CASSLRGSYNEQFF. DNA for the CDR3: TGTGCCAGCAGCCTCAGGGGTTCCTACAATGAGCAGTTCTTC.

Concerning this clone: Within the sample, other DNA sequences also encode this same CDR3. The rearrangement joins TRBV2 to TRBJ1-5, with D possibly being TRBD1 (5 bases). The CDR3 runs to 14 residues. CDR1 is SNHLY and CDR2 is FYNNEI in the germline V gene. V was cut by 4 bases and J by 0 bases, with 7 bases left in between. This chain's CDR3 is CASSGGASNQPQHF. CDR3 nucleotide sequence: TGTGCCAGCAGTGGTGGGGCTAGCAATCAGCCCCAGCATTTT.

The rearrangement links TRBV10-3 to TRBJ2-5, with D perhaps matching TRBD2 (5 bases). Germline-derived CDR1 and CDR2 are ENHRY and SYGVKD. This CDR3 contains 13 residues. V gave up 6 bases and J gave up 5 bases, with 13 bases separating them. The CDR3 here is CAIRDGMRETQYF. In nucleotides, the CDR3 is TGTGCCATCAGGGACGGGATGAGGGAGACCCAGTACTTC.

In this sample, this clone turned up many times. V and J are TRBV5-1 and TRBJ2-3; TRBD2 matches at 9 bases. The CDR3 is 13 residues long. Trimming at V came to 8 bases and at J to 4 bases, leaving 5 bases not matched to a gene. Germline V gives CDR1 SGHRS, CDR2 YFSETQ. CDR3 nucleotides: TGCGCCAGTAGCGGGAGCTCCCCAGATACGCAGTATTTT. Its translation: CASSGSSPDTQYF. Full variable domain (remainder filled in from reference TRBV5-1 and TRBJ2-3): KAGVTQTPRYLIKTRGQQVTLSCSPISGHRSVSWYQQTPGQGLQFLFEYFSETQRNKGNFPGRFSGRQFSNSRSEMNVSTLELGDSALYLCASSGSSPDTQYFGPGTRLTVL.

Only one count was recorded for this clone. The CDR3 sequence is CASSLEPTTNEKLFF. The CDR3 DNA sequence: TGTGCCAGCAGCTTGGAGCCTACAACTAATGAAAAACTGTTTTTT. The chain uses TRBV5-5 and TRBJ1-4; D not resolved. This CDR3 spans 15 amino acids. Deletions cut 0 bases from V and 0 bases from J, with 6 bases between. Germline CDR1 reads SGHKS; CDR2 reads YYEKEE (reference sequence).

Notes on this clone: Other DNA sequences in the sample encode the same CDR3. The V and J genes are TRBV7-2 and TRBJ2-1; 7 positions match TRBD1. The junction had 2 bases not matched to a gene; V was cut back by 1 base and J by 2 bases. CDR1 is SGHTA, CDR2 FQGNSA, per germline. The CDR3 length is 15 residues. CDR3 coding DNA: TGTGCCAGCAGCTTAGACAGGGGCGCCTACAATGAGCAGTTCTTC. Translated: CASSLDRGAYNEQFF.

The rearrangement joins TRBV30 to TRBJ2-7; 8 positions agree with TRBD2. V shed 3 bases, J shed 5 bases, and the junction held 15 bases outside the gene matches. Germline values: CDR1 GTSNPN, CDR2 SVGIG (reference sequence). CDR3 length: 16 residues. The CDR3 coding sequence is TGTGCCTGGAGCGACGGGGGGGGCGGCTTCAAGGACGAGCAGTACTTC. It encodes CAWSDGGGGFKDEQYF.

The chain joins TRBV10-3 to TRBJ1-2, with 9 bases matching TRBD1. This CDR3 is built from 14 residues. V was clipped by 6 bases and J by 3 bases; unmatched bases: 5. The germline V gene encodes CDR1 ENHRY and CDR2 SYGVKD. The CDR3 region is CAISEGQGDYGYTF. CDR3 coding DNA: TGTGCCATCAGCGAGGGACAGGGAGACTATGGCTACACCTTC.

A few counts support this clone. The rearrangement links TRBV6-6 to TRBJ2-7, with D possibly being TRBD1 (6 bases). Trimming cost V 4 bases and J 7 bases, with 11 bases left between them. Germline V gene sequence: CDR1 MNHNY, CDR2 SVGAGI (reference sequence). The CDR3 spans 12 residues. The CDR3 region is CASSWDTREQYF. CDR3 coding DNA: TGTGCCAGCAGTTGGGACACCAGAGAGCAGTACTTC.

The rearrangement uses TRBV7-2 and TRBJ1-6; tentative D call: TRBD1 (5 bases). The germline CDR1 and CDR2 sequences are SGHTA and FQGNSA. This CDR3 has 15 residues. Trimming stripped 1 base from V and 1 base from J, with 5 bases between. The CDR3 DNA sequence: TGTGCCAGCAGCTTAGAGGGGTCCTATAATTCACCCCTCCACTTT. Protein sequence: CASSLEGSYNSPLHF.

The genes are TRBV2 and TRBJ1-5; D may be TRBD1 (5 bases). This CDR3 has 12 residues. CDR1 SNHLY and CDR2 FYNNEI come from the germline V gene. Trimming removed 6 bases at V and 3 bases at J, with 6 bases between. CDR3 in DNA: TGTGCCAGCAGAGGGACCAATCAGCCCCAGCATTTT. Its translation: CASRGTNQPQHF.

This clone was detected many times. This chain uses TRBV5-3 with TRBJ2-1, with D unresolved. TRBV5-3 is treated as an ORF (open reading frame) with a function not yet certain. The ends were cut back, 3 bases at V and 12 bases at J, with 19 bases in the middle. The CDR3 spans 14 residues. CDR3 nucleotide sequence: TGTGCCAGAAGCTCCGGATGGGGTATGATACCGCAGTTCTTC. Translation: CARSSGWGMIPQFF.

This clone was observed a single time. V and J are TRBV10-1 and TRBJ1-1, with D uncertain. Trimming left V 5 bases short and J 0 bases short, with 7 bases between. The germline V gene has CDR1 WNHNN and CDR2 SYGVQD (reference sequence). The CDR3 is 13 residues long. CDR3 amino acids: CASSMTVNTEAFF. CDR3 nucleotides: TGCGCCAGCAGTATGACGGTGAACACTGAAGCTTTCTTT.

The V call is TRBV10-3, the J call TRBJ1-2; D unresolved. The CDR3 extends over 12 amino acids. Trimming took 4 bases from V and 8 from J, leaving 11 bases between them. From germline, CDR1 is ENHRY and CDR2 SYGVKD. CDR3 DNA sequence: TGTGCCATCAGTGTGGGTGTGAAGGGCTACACCTTC. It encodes CAISVGVKGYTF.

CDR3 nucleotides: TGTGCCAGCAGCCTTTTACTAGCGGGGGGTCAGGGAGATACGCAGTATTTT. Its translation is CASSLLLAGGQGDTQYF. J is TRBJ2-3 and V is TRBV11-2, with TRBD2 matching 12 bases. J gave up 5 bases and V 5 bases, and 11 bases lay outside the gene matches. Germline loops: CDR1 SGHAT, CDR2 FQNNGV. The CDR3 length is 17 residues.

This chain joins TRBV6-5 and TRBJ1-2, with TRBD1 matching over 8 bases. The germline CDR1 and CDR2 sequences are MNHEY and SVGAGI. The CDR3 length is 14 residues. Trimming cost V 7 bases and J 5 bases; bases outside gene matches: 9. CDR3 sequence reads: CASTPTGVGYGYTF. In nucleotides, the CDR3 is TGTGCCAGCACCCCGACAGGGGTAGGGTATGGCTACACCTTC.

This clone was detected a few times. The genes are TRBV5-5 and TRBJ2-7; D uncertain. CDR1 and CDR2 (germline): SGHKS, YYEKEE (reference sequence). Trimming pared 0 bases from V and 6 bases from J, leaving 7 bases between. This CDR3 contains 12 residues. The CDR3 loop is CASSLATAEQYF. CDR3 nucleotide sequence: TGTGCCAGCAGCTTGGCGACGGCCGAGCAGTACTTC.

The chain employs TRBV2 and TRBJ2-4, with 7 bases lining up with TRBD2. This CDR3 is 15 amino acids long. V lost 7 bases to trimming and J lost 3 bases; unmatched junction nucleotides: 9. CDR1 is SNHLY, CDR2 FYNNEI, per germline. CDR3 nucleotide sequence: TGTGCCAGCAAAATTGGACGGGAGGACAAAAACATTCAGTACTTC. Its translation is CASKIGREDKNIQYF.